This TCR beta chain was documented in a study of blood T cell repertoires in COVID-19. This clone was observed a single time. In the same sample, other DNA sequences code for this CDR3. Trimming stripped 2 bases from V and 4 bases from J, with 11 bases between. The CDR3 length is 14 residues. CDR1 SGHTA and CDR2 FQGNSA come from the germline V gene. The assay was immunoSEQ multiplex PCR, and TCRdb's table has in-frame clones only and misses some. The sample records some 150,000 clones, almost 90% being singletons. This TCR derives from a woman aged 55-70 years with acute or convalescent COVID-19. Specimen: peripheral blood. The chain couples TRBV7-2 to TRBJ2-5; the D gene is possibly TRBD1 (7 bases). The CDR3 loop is CASSLQGGGETQYF. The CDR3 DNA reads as TGTGCCAGCAGCTTACAGGGGGGCGGAGAGACCCAGTACTTC.